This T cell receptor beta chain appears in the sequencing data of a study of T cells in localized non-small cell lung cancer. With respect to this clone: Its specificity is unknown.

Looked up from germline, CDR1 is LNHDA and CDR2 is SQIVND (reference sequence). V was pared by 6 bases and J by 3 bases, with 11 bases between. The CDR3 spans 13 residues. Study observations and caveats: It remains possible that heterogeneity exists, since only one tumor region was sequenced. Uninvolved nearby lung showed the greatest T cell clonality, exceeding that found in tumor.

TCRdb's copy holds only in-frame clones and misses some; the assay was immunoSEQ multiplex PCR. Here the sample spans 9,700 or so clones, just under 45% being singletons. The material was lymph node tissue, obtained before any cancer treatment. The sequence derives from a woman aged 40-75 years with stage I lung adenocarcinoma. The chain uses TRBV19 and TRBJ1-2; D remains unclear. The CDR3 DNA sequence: TGTGCCAGTAGCCCCGGATCTGACTATGGCTACACCTTC. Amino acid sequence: CASSPGSDYGYTF.